This paragraph reports one T cell receptor beta chain. This specimen comes from a study of blood T cell repertoires in COVID-19. Turning to the study itself: Sites across the United States, Italy and Spain contributed samples from acute and convalescent COVID-19.

The V and J ends lost 5 bases and 1 base respectively, with 12 bases between them. The CDR3 length is 15 residues. The V gene's germline CDR1 is SGHNT and CDR2 YENEEA. Original data processing: Reference gene primer amplification gave estimated nucleated cell counts. TCRdb keeps only in-frame clones here, not all; method: immunoSEQ multiplex PCR. That table supplies the V and J calls and clone size; D and trimming were determined from the DNA. The sample carries 37,000 or so clones, just under 80% recorded once. The sequence was obtained from a man between 60 and 70 years old with acute or convalescent COVID-19. The rearrangement joins TRBV11-3 to TRBJ1-5; maybe TRBD1 (6 bases). Sequencing was performed on peripheral blood. In DNA, the CDR3 is TGTGCCAGCAGCGCGGGGAGGGGGAGCAATCAGCCCCAGCATTTT. This encodes CASSAGRGSNQPQHF.